This passage covers 8 T cell receptor beta chains from one sample sequenced in a study of CD8 T cell repertoires and HIV-1 epitope variants. TCRdb keeps only in-frame clones here, not all; method: immunoSEQ multiplex PCR. The sample has thousands of clones, 60% to 70% seen once. For these receptors, no antigen is known. Sample: cultured CD8+ T cells derived from PBMCs. The source is a male donor with HIV.

This chain links TRBV4-1 with TRBJ2-2; 7 nucleotides agree with TRBD1. The V segment lost 4 bases and the J segment 4 bases; nucleotides outside the gene matches: 9. Germline V gives CDR1 MGHRA, CDR2 YSYEKL. The CDR3 runs to 16 residues. The CDR3 DNA is TGCGCCAGCAGCCTCACAGGGGCGCCGGTCACCGGGGAGCTGTTTTTT. Protein: CASSLTGAPVTGELFF.

V and J are TRBV11-3 and TRBJ2-1; tentative D call: TRBD2 (6 bases). The germline V gene encodes CDR1 SGHNT and CDR2 YENEEA. The CDR3 sequence is 13 residues long. V shed 3 bases and J shed 6 bases, with 9 bases lying between them. CDR3 nucleotide sequence: TGTGCCAGCAGCTTTGAGGGAGGCAATGAGCAGTTCTTC. It codes for CASSFEGGNEQFF.

Worth noting for this clone: A read error may account for a junction end that differs from germline. The genes are TRBV20-1 and TRBJ1-2; TRBD1 agrees at 7 bases. The V gene's germline CDR1 is DFQATT and CDR2 SNEGSKA (reference sequence). This CDR3 has 10 residues. CDR3 nucleotides: TGCAGTGCTAGAACAGGGGATTACGCCTTC. This sequence encodes CSARTGDYAF.

Only a few counts were recorded for this clone. V and J are TRBV27 and TRBJ1-1; D remains unclear. The CDR3 has 13 residues. CDR1 and CDR2 (germline): MNHEY, SMNVEV (reference sequence). Trimming removed 2 bases at V and 0 bases at J, with 4 bases between. In DNA form, the CDR3 reads TGTGCCAGCAGTTTACAGGTGAACACTGAAGCTTTCTTT. It encodes CASSLQVNTEAFF.

The chain carries TRBV28 and TRBJ1-4; D ambiguous. Germline V gives CDR1 MDHEN, CDR2 SYDVKM. The CDR3 runs to 15 residues. The germline V and J ends were trimmed by 5 bases and 3 bases, with 13 bases remaining between them. The CDR3 nucleotides are TGTGCCAGCAGTGCCCAAATTGCAGCTAATGAAAAACTGTTTTTT. Its protein is CASSAQIAANEKLFF.

The chain joins TRBV6-1 to TRBJ2-5; possible D gene TRBD1, 5 bases. Germline lookup yields CDR1 MNHNS and CDR2 SASEGT. The CDR3 spans 14 residues. V shed 0 bases and J shed 5 bases, with 10 bases lying between them. CDR3 in DNA: TGTGCCAGCAGTGAAGCGCCAGGGTACGAGACCCAGTACTTC. It translates to CASSEAPGYETQYF.

The chain combines TRBV5-6 with TRBJ2-7; D is unclear. Germline lookup yields CDR1 SGHDT and CDR2 YYEEEE. The CDR3 loop spans 14 amino acids. V was shortened by 0 bases and J by 6 bases, with 13 bases between the two germline ends. As DNA, the CDR3 is TGTGCCAGCAGCTTGGCTTCCACTTTTTTCGAGCAGTACTTC. Protein sequence: CASSLASTFFEQYF.

A few counts support this clone. The chain links TRBV10-1 to TRBJ2-7; TRBD1 aligns across 8 bases. The CDR3 totals 13 residues. The germline V gene encodes CDR1 WNHNN and CDR2 SYGVQD (reference sequence). J was trimmed by 7 bases and V by 5 bases; bases with no gene match: 7. The CDR3 DNA is TGCGCCAGCAGTTTGGGACAGGCGGGGGAGCAGTACTTC. Translating gives CASSLGQAGEQYF.